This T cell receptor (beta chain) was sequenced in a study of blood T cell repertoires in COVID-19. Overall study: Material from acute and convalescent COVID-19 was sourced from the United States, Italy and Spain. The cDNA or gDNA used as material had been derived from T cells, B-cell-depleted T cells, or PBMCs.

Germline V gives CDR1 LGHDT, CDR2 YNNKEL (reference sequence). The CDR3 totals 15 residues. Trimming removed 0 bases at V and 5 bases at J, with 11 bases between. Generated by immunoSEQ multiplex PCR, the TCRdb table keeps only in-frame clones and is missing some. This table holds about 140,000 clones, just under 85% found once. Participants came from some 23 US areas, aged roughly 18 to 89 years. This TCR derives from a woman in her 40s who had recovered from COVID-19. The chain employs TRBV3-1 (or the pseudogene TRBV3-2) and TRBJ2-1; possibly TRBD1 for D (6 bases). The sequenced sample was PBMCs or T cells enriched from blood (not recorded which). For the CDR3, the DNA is TGTGCCAGCAGCCAAGAAGGACAGAGGAACAATGAGCAGTTCTTC. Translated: CASSQEGQRNNEQFF.